These 10 T cell receptor beta chains came from one sample sequenced in a study of graft-versus-host responses after intestinal transplantation. Sequenced by immunoSEQ multiplex PCR; TCRdb stores in-frame clones only, minus some. The sample shows 80,000 to 100,000 clones, about 94% of them seen only once. These receptors are not linked to any known antigen. The specimen was unstimulated CD4+ T cells sorted from spleen or lymph node cells, collected before intestinal transplant. The receptors derive from a human donor who received an intestinal transplant.

V gene TRBV6-4 combines with J gene TRBJ1-2; TRBD1 might be the D (6 bases). Germline loops: CDR1 MRHNA, CDR2 SNTAGT. The CDR3 has 11 amino acids. The V and J ends lost 10 bases and 10 bases respectively, with 16 bases between them. CDR3 amino acids: CATTGFLVYTF. The CDR3 DNA reads TGTGCCACCACAGGGTTTTTGGTCTACACCTTC.

V usage is TRBV5-6 and J usage is TRBJ1-5; D ambiguous. The CDR3 is 14 amino acids. Deletions cut 3 bases from V and 0 bases from J, with 7 bases between. CDR1 is SGHDT and CDR2 is YYEEEE in the germline V gene. This CDR3 reads CASSSYFSNQPQHF. In DNA form, the CDR3 reads TGTGCCAGCAGCTCCTACTTTAGCAATCAGCCCCAGCATTTT.

J is TRBJ2-7 and V is TRBV5-1; D is perhaps TRBD1 (6 bases). V lost 3 bases to trimming and J lost 6 bases, with 13 bases between them. The germline CDR1 and CDR2 sequences are SGHRS and YFSETQ. This CDR3 has 13 residues. The CDR3 loop reads CASSYTTGGEQYF. In DNA, the CDR3 is TGCGCCAGCAGCTATACGACAGGCGGCGAGCAGTACTTC.

The chain recombines TRBV11-3 with TRBJ1-1, with 7 positions matching TRBD1. The germline gives CDR1 SGHNT, CDR2 YENEEA. The CDR3 sequence is 12 residues long. The V and J ends lost 6 bases and 5 bases, in that order; junction bases with no gene match: 3. The CDR3 sequence: CASSYRGTEAFF. CDR3 bases: TGTGCCAGCAGTTACAGGGGAACTGAAGCTTTCTTT. Filled out from reference TRBV11-3 and TRBJ1-1, the complete variable domain reads EAGVVQSPRYKIIEKKQPVAFWCNPISGHNTLYWYLQNLGQGPELLIRYENEEAVDDSQLPKDRFSAERLKGVDSTLKIQPAELGDSAVYLCASSYRGTEAFFGQGTRLTVV.

The chain couples TRBV7-9 to TRBJ1-6; 7 nucleotides align to TRBD1. Trimming cost V 0 bases and J 8 bases; bases outside gene matches: 4. Germline-derived CDR1 and CDR2 are SEHNR and FQNEAQ (reference sequence). This CDR3 region has 15 residues. CDR3: CASSLAYRGDSPLHF. Here the CDR3 DNA reads TGTGCCAGCAGCTTAGCTTACAGGGGAGATTCACCCCTCCACTTT.

V is TRBV10-1 and J is TRBJ2-3; 13 bases agree with TRBD2. There are 17 residues in the CDR3. Per germline, CDR1 WNHNN and CDR2 SYGVQD (reference sequence). Trimming at V came to 5 bases and at J to 11 bases, leaving 16 bases not matched to a gene. CDR3 amino acids: CASSTGTSGIPAGGQYF. The CDR3 nucleotides read TGCGCCAGCAGTACCGGGACTAGCGGGATCCCGGCGGGGGGGCAGTATTTT.

The rearrangement links TRBV30 to TRBJ2-3, with 11 bases that match TRBD2. After removal of 5 bases from V and 8 bases from J, the junction contained 12 bases not matched to a gene. Germline V gene lookup returns CDR1 GTSNPN and CDR2 SVGIG (reference sequence). This CDR3 is 15 amino acids long. CDR3 nucleotides: TGTGCCTGGTCGCGACTAGCGGGGCCCTTGGGTACGCAGTATTTT. Translated, it gives CAWSRLAGPLGTQYF.

The rearrangement uses TRBV30 and TRBJ2-2; D remains unclear. The V end lost 3 bases, the J end lost 6 bases, and 5 bases lay between the germline ends. The CDR3 is 11 amino acids. Looked up from germline, CDR1 is GTSNPN and CDR2 is SVGIG (reference sequence). CDR3 DNA: TGTGCCTGGAGATTCTCCGGGGAGCTGTTTTTT. This codes for CAWRFSGELFF.

The gene calls are TRBV7-8 and TRBJ1-6; D remains ambiguous. The CDR3 runs 12 residues. Germline lookup yields CDR1 SGHVS and CDR2 FQNEAQ. The V and J ends lost 5 bases and 9 bases respectively, with 8 bases between them. The CDR3 DNA sequence: TGTGCCAGCAGCCCCGGTCGTTCACCCCTCCACTTT. Its translation is CASSPGRSPLHF.

The CDR3 DNA sequence: TGTGCCAGCAGCTTGCTGCTCGGGACTAGGTCCTACAATGAGCAGTTCTTC. Amino acids: CASSLLLGTRSYNEQFF. The chain recombines TRBV5-6 with TRBJ2-1, with 8 bases that match TRBD2. Germline assignment: CDR1 SGHDT and CDR2 YYEEEE. Trimming cost V 1 base and J 1 base; bases outside gene matches: 7. This CDR3 contains 17 residues.